A single T cell receptor beta chain is shown here with its context. This specimen comes from a study of blood T cell repertoires in COVID-19. Looking at the study overall: Samples of COVID-19 (acute and convalescent) were obtained from the United States, Italy and Spain. PBMCs, B-cell-depleted T cells, or T cells were the source of the cDNA or gDNA that made up the material.

As processed by the authors: Nucleated cell counts were estimated from reference gene primer amplification. Using immunoSEQ multiplex PCR, the repertoire was profiled, and TCRdb retains in-frame clones only, with some absent. Clone size and the V and J calls come from that table; the DNA yielded D and trimming. The sample holds 150,000 to 200,000 clones, under 85% seen once. Germline-derived CDR1 and CDR2 are SGHAT and FQNNGV. The CDR3 extends over 14 amino acids. V lost 5 bases to trimming and J lost 5 bases; unmatched junction nucleotides: 8. This rearrangement joins TRBV11-2 to TRBJ2-7; 8 bases line up with TRBD1. Sequencing used peripheral blood. The source is an older man who had recovered from COVID-19. CDR3 loop: CASSPGTGGNEQYF. CDR3 coding DNA: TGTGCCAGCAGCCCTGGGACAGGAGGCAACGAGCAGTACTTC. The full variable domain, with the rest looked up from reference TRBV11-2 and TRBJ2-7, is EAGVAQSPRYKIIEKRQSVAFWCNPISGHATLYWYQQILGQGPKLLIQFQNNGVVDDSQLPKDRFSAERLKGVDSTLKIQPAKLEDSAVYLCASSPGTGGNEQYFGPGTRLTVT.